Each of the 23 T cell receptor beta chains below was sequenced from the same sample in a study of cytomegalovirus exposure and HLA in healthy donors. 60 Vbeta and 13 Jbeta primers were used in PCR. Sequenced by immunoSEQ multiplex PCR; TCRdb stores in-frame clones only, minus some. The table records approximately 160,000 clones, about 81% of them present only once. The specimen sequenced was PBMCs. The source is a woman aged 50 to 65 in good health and CMV-seropositive.

The chain recombines TRBV6-1 with TRBJ1-2; TRBD1 matches at 10 bases. Germline V gives CDR1 MNHNS, CDR2 SASEGT. This CDR3 comprises 15 residues. V lost 6 bases to trimming and J lost 2 bases; unmatched junction nucleotides: 6. In DNA, the CDR3 is TGTGCCAGCAGGAGACAGGGGGCTCAGAACTATGGCTACACCTTC. Amino acid sequence: CASRRQGAQNYGYTF.

J is TRBJ1-5 and V is TRBV30; D remains unclear. This CDR3 contains 13 residues. Trimming stripped 2 bases from V and 9 bases from J, with 14 bases between. Germline V lookup: CDR1 GTSNPN, CDR2 SVGIG (reference sequence). CDR3 DNA: TGTGCCTGGAGTAAGAGGGAAGAACGGCCCCAGCATTTT. It translates to CAWSKREERPQHF. The full variable domain, its missing parts supplied by reference TRBV30 and TRBJ1-5, is SQTIHQWPATLVQPVGSPLSLECTVEGTSNPNLYWYRQAAGRGLQLLFYSVGIGQISSEVPQNLSASRPQDRQFILSSKKLLLSDSGFYLCAWSKREERPQHFGDGTRLSIL.

The chain is built from TRBV27 and TRBJ2-1, with 9 bases aligning to TRBD1. CDR1 is MNHEY, CDR2 SMNVEV, per germline (reference sequence). The CDR3 is 15 amino acids. The J segment lost 9 bases and the V segment lost 3 bases, leaving 9 bases of the junction unmatched. In DNA form, the CDR3 reads TGTGCCAGCAGTTTCCTGGGACAGGGATCAGGTGAGCAGTTCTTC. Translated: CASSFLGQGSGEQFF.

The rearrangement joins TRBV7-6 to TRBJ2-3; 7 bases match TRBD2. V lost 5 bases and J lost 4; bases outside the gene matches: 6. The germline gives CDR1 SGHVS, CDR2 FNYEAQ. This CDR3 is 14 amino acids long. The CDR3 here is CASSPSGRADTQYF. The CDR3 region has the DNA TGTGCCAGCAGCCCTAGCGGCAGGGCAGATACGCAGTATTTT.

The chain couples TRBV7-3 to TRBJ2-7, with 10 bases lining up with TRBD1. The CDR3 is 16 residues long. Losses at the gene ends were 5 bases for V and 1 base for J; bases not matched to a gene: 8. CDR1 is SGHTA and CDR2 is FQGTGA in the germline V gene. For the CDR3, the DNA is TGTGCCAGCAGCCAATACGGACAGGGGGGATCCTACGAGCAGTACTTC. Translating gives CASSQYGQGGSYEQYF.

This clone was picked up one time. The chain joins TRBV5-1 to TRBJ2-7; 8 bases are a match to TRBD1. The CDR3 contains 16 residues. Germline loops: CDR1 SGHRS, CDR2 YFSETQ. J was trimmed by 2 bases and V by 0 bases; bases with no gene match: 7. CDR3 amino acids: CASSLGPLTGAYEQYF. In DNA, the CDR3 is TGCGCCAGCAGCTTGGGGCCCCTGACAGGGGCCTACGAGCAGTACTTC.

The genes are TRBV19 and TRBJ1-3, with D tentatively TRBD1 (5 bases). The CDR3 is 17 amino acids. CDR1 and CDR2 (germline): LNHDA, SQIVND (reference sequence). Between the trimmed V and J ends, which lost 5 bases and 0 bases, there was a span of 17 bases. The CDR3 is CASSPDPQGHSGNTIYF. The CDR3 DNA sequence: TGTGCCAGTAGTCCGGATCCCCAGGGCCACTCTGGAAACACCATATATTTT.

V and J are TRBV7-9 and TRBJ1-1; 8 bases fit TRBD1. This CDR3 is 13 amino acids long. Germline V gives CDR1 SEHNR, CDR2 FQNEAQ (reference sequence). The junction had 1 base not matched to a gene; V was cut back by 4 bases and J by 3 bases. In DNA form, the CDR3 reads TGTGCCAGCAGCTCACAGGGGGACACTGAAGCTTTCTTT. Residues: CASSSQGDTEAFF.

The V call is TRBV5-1, the J call TRBJ2-2; D gene unclear. The CDR3 has 14 amino acids. Per germline, CDR1 SGHRS and CDR2 YFSETQ. The V end was cut by 0 bases, the J end by 1 base, with 4 bases between. CDR3 bases: TGCGCCAGCAGCTTGGCCATGAACACCGGGGAGCTGTTTTTT. Encoded protein: CASSLAMNTGELFF. The variable domain in full, completed from reference TRBV5-1 and TRBJ2-2, reads KAGVTQTPRYLIKTRGQQVTLSCSPISGHRSVSWYQQTPGQGLQFLFEYFSETQRNKGNFPGRFSGRQFSNSRSEMNVSTLELGDSALYLCASSLAMNTGELFFGEGSRLTVL.

The rearrangement joins TRBV19 to TRBJ2-4; 8 positions match TRBD2. Germline V gene lookup returns CDR1 LNHDA and CDR2 SQIVND (reference sequence). The CDR3 runs 15 residues. Trimming at V came to 2 bases and at J to 6 bases, leaving 6 bases not matched to a gene. The CDR3 is CASSISGGAGNIQYF. The CDR3 region has the DNA TGTGCCAGTAGTATATCGGGGGGGGCCGGAAACATTCAGTACTTC. The complete variable domain, with remaining parts taken from reference TRBV19 and TRBJ2-4, reads DGGITQSPKYLFRKEGQNVTLSCEQNLNHDAMYWYRQDPGQGLRLIYYSQIVNDFQKGDIAEGYSVSREKKESFPLTVTSAQKNPTAFYLCASSISGGAGNIQYFGAGTRLSVL.

This clone was counted a few times. The J gene is TRBJ2-2, the V gene TRBV6-1; D call uncertain. Per the germline V gene, CDR1 is MNHNS and CDR2 is SASEGT. The length of the CDR3 is 17 residues. Trimming left V 0 bases short and J 4 bases short, with 15 bases between. The CDR3 DNA is TGTGCCAGCAGTGAAGCAGAAGCGCCGGTGGGCACCGGGGAGCTGTTTTTT. This codes for CASSEAEAPVGTGELFF.

This chain joins TRBV4-2 and TRBJ2-5, with 12 bases lining up with TRBD2. Per the germline V gene, CDR1 is LGHNA and CDR2 is YNFKEQ. CDR3 length: 18 amino acids. V was pared by 0 bases and J by 3 bases, with 8 bases of the junction left unmatched. CDR3 nucleotides: TGTGCCAGCAGCCAAGAGGTTTCGGCTAGCGGGGGGGAAGAGACCCAGTACTTC. The encoded protein is CASSQEVSASGGEETQYF.

This clone was observed a single time. This chain joins TRBV29-1 and TRBJ2-5; D perhaps matches TRBD2 (7 bases). The J call is uncertain, as TRBJ2-7 better fits the DNA end. The CDR3 runs 12 residues. From germline, CDR1 is SQVTM and CDR2 ANQGSEA. The CDR3 spells CSVSGTTYEQYF. The CDR3 DNA reads TGCAGCGTTAGCGGGACAACCTACGAGCAGTACTTC.

The CDR3 sequence is CASSEDPGRGGNGYTF. DNA of the CDR3: TGCGCCAGCAGTGAGGACCCGGGGCGGGGGGGGAACGGCTACACCTTC. The V gene is TRBV10-1, the J gene TRBJ1-2, with D perhaps matching TRBD1 (5 bases). V shed 2 bases and J shed 8 bases, with 21 bases lying between them. CDR3 length equals 16 residues. CDR1 is WNHNN and CDR2 is SYGVQD in the germline V gene (reference sequence).

The chain is built from TRBV5-1 and TRBJ2-2, with a weak D call TRBD2 (7 bases). The germline CDR1 and CDR2 sequences are SGHRS and YFSETQ. This CDR3 spans 14 amino acids. Trimming shortened V by 3 bases and J by 5 bases, and 11 bases separated the two germline ends. CDR3 sequence reads: CASSWGGLTGELFF. CDR3 nucleotide sequence: TGCGCCAGCAGCTGGGGGGGCCTGACCGGGGAGCTGTTTTTT.

This chain joins TRBV15 and TRBJ2-7, with 8 bases that match TRBD2. The CDR3 contains 15 residues. Germline trimming cut 0 bases from V and 3 bases from J; bases unmatched to any gene: 4. CDR1 is LNHNV, CDR2 YYDKDF, per germline (reference sequence). The CDR3 DNA sequence: TGTGCCACCAGCAGAGATGGGCGGGGGGTCTACGAGCAGTACTTC. Its translation: CATSRDGRGVYEQYF.

This clone appeared a few times. V usage is TRBV6-6 and J usage is TRBJ1-2; a possible D gene is TRBD1 (6 bases). Germline V lookup: CDR1 MNHNY, CDR2 SVGAGI (reference sequence). This CDR3 has 14 amino acids. Trimming removed 0 bases from V and 8 bases from J, with 13 bases in between. The CDR3 here is CASSYSRTDSGYTF. CDR3 DNA: TGTGCCAGCAGTTACTCTAGGACAGATAGCGGCTACACCTTC.

The gene calls are TRBV7-9 and TRBJ2-5, with a possible D match to TRBD2 (5 bases). The germline V gene has CDR1 SEHNR and CDR2 FQNEAQ (reference sequence). The length of the CDR3 is 14 residues. The germline V and J ends were trimmed by 1 base and 4 bases, with 10 bases remaining between them. The CDR3 protein is CASSLGGSGETQYF. CDR3 DNA sequence: TGTGCCAGCAGCTTAGGCGGCAGCGGAGAGACCCAGTACTTC.

The CDR3 nucleotides read TGTGCCAGCAGCGCAAGACCAGGGGATTCACCCCTCCACTTT. As protein: CASSARPGDSPLHF. This sequence joins TRBV7-2 and TRBJ1-6, with a tentative D call TRBD1 (6 bases). Germline assignment: CDR1 SGHTA and CDR2 FQGNSA. This CDR3 is 14 amino acids long. With 5 bases removed from V and 8 bases from J, the gap between germline ends came to 13 bases. Combining the CDR3 with reference TRBV7-2 and TRBJ1-6 gives the whole variable domain GAGVSQSPSNKVTEKGKDVELRCDPISGHTALYWYRQSLGQGLEFLIYFQGNSAPDKSGLPSDRFSAERTGGSVSTLTIQRTQQEDSAVYLCASSARPGDSPLHFGNGTRLTVT.

V gene TRBV5-1 combines with J gene TRBJ2-5; D unclear. Germline values: CDR1 SGHRS, CDR2 YFSETQ. V was pared by 0 bases and J by 2 bases, with 5 bases between. CDR3 length: 13 residues. DNA for the CDR3: TGCGCCAGCAGCTTGGGGCAACAAGAGACCCAGTACTTC. It yields the protein CASSLGQQETQYF.

The rearrangement links TRBV5-1 to TRBJ2-1; 10 nucleotides line up with TRBD2. Germline CDR1 and CDR2: SGHRS and YFSETQ. V shed 0 bases and J 6 bases; nucleotides not matched to a gene: 3. This CDR3 is built from 15 residues. In DNA form, the CDR3 reads TGCGCCAGCAGCTTGGGGACTAGCGGTACCAATGAGCAGTTCTTC. Encoded protein: CASSLGTSGTNEQFF.

The chain combines TRBV5-1 with TRBJ2-1; 11 positions agree with TRBD2. V shed 2 bases and J 0 bases; nucleotides not matched to a gene: 1. CDR3 length: 16 residues. Looked up from germline, CDR1 is SGHRS and CDR2 is YFSETQ. This CDR3 is CASSFLAGGSYNEQFF. The CDR3 nucleotides are TGCGCCAGCAGCTTCCTAGCGGGGGGCTCCTACAATGAGCAGTTCTTC.

This clone came up a few times. V and J are TRBV2 and TRBJ1-2; 7 positions match TRBD1. The junction had 8 bases not matched to a gene; V was cut back by 6 bases and J by 4 bases. Per germline, CDR1 SNHLY and CDR2 FYNNEI. The CDR3 extends over 14 amino acids. The CDR3 sequence: CASSPEGASYGYTF. The CDR3 DNA is TGTGCCAGCAGCCCAGAGGGGGCAAGCTATGGCTACACCTTC.